The T cell receptor beta chain described here comes from a study of PD-1 and CTLA-4 blockade in melanoma. Germline assignment: CDR1 SNHLY and CDR2 FYNNEI. Trimming cost V 3 bases and J 5 bases, with 5 bases left between them. This CDR3 region has 12 residues. Measured with immunoSEQ multiplex PCR; TCRdb has only the in-frame clones, and not every one. Counted here are approximately 33,000 clones, approximately 90% occurring once; the ten biggest clones make up over 8.5%. This specimen consisted of CD8+ T cells from peripheral blood, obtained from a patient given anti-PD-1 treatment. The chain links TRBV2 to TRBJ1-5; no clear D. The sequence was obtained from a human donor with melanoma. The CDR3 region is CASSDFDQPQHF. The CDR3 coding sequence is TGTGCCAGCAGTGATTTCGATCAGCCCCAGCATTTT.